The clone carrying this T cell receptor (beta chain) came up a few times. Its antigen is as yet unknown. The record originates from a study of human T cells and chemical hapten exposure. Overall study context: The study sensitized with 2% DPC on a 2 cm by 2 cm patch of upper inner arm skin. Study findings and constraints: In the PT1 data, expanded TCR counts showed a positive correlation with patch test score.

Attachment of unique molecular identifiers to individual cDNA molecules was performed in the library. TCRdb re-derived calls from the RACE reads in MiXCR, one entry per CDR3 protein. Found here are about 99,000 distinct CDR3 sequences, about an eighth of them singletons; the top ten hold roughly 2%. The CDR3 is 15 amino acids. V lost 1 base and J 1 base, leaving 9 bases between the germline ends. CDR1 SGHTA and CDR2 FQGNSA come from the germline V gene. The sample's time point: patch test 1, 2 weeks after DPC sensitization. The treatment here: therapeutic diphenylcyclopropenone sensitization with weekly scalp DPC.

This receptor was identified in a middle-aged woman with alopecia areata. Some clones in this sample may be carry-over from other donors' samples. Specimen: whole blood, collected in connection with sensitization to the hapten diphenylcyclopropenone (DPC). The V call is TRBV7-2, the J call TRBJ2-3, with unresolved D. The CDR3 spells CASSLGSARTDTQYF. The CDR3 region has the DNA TGTGCCAGCAGCTTAGGATCGGCACGCACAGATACGCAGTATTTT.